Listed below are T cell receptor beta chains from one sample, sequenced in a study of blood T cell repertoires in COVID-19. Sequencing was performed with immunoSEQ multiplex PCR; in TCRdb, only in-frame clones are kept and a portion is missing. The sample shows approximately 300,000 clones, 85% to 90% of them seen only once. Sequencing used PBMCs or T cells enriched from blood (not recorded which). The receptor set was obtained from a woman aged 18-35 years who had recovered from COVID-19. Both conserved end residues are part of each CDR3. Each record gives: clone size, D gene, V gene, J gene, CDR3 DNA, CDR3 protein. D genes are given only for firm matches. Size tells how often a clone was seen (once, few, many) or the class of an expanded clone, and some rows leave it out.

-,-,TRBV7-9,TRBJ2-2,TGTGCCAGCAGCCTACCGGACGGGAGAAACACCGGGGAGCTGTTTTTT,CASSLPDGRNTGELFF
-,-,TRBV30,TRBJ1-1,TGTGCCTGGAGGGTTGGGGCAGGGACTGAAGCTTTCTTT,CAWRVGAGTEAFF
-,-,TRBV7-6,TRBJ2-7,TGTGCCAGCAGCTTAGGGGCCGAGGGGGACCACGAGCAGTACTTC,CASSLGAEGDHEQYF
-,-,TRBV6-1,TRBJ1-2,TGTGCCAGCAGTGAAACGACAGGATTACTTTACTATGGCTACACCTTC,CASSETTGLLYYGYTF
once,-,TRBV3-1/TRBV3-2,TRBJ2-5,TGTGCCAGCAGCCTTCTAGAGACCCAGTACTTC,CASSLLETQYF
-,-,TRBV3-1/TRBV3-2,TRBJ1-1,TGTGCCAGCAGTCAAGTGTCTGACACTGAAGCTTTCTTT,CASSQVSDTEAFF
-,-,TRBV28,TRBJ2-2,TGTGCCAGCATCCCGACGGGACATATCACCGGGGAGCTGTTTTTT,CASIPTGHITGELFF
-,-,TRBV6-5,TRBJ1-5,TGTGCCAGCAGCGGGGGGAATAGCAATCAGCCCCAGCATTTT,CASSGGNSNQPQHF
-,TRBD1,TRBV4-1,TRBJ1-2,TGCGCCAGCAGCCAAGCGGTCTCGACAGGGTGGATTGGCTACACCTTC,CASSQAVSTGWIGYTF
-,TRBD2,TRBV5-4,TRBJ2-7,TGTGCCAGCAGCTTAGACACCCTAGCGGGGAGATACGAGCAGTACTTC,CASSLDTLAGRYEQYF
-,TRBD1,TRBV2,TRBJ2-1,TGTGCCAGCACCACTCTTCGGGGACAGGGGGCTGTCAATGAGCAGTTCTTC,CASTTLRGQGAVNEQFF
-,-,TRBV28,TRBJ1-5,TGTGCCAGCCCCAACCCAGGACAGCCCCAGCATTTT,CASPNPGQPQHF
-,-,TRBV5-1,TRBJ2-5,TGCGCAAGCCTCCCGGGCACGGGGTTCGAGGAGACCCAGTACTTC,CASLPGTGFEETQYF
-,-,TRBV5-5,TRBJ1-3,TGTGCCAGCAGCTTCTCGGCGGGAACATCTGGAAACACCATATATTTT,CASSFSAGTSGNTIYF